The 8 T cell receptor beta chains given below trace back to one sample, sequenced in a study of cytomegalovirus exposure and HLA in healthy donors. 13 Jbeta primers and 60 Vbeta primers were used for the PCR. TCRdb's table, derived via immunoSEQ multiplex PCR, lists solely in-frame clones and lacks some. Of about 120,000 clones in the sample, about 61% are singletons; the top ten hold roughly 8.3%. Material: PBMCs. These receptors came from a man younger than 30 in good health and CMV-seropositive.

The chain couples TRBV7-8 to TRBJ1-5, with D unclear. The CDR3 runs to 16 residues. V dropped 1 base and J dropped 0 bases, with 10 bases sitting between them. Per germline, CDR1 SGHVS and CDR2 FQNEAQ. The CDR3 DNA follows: TGTGCCAGCAGCTTAGAAGGAGCCCTTAGCAATCAGCCCCAGCATTTT. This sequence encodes CASSLEGALSNQPQHF.

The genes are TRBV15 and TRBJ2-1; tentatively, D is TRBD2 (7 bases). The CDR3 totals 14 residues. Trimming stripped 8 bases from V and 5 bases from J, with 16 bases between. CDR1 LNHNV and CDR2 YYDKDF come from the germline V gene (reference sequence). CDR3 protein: CATGGAPTHNEQFF. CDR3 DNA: TGTGCCACCGGGGGGGCCCCCACACACAATGAGCAGTTCTTC.

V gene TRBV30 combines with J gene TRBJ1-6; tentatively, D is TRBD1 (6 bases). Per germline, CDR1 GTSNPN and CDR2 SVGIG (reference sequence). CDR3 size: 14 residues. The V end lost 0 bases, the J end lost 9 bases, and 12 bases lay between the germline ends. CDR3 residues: CAWSVLRGFSPLHF. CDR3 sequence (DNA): TGTGCCTGGAGTGTACTTAGGGGGTTTTCACCCCTCCACTTT.

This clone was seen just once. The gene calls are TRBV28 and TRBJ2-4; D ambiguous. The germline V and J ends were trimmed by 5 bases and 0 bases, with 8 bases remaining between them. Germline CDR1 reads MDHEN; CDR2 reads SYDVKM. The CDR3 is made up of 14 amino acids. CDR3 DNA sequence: TGTGCCAGCAGTCTTCCAGGAGCCAAAAACATTCAGTACTTC. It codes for CASSLPGAKNIQYF.

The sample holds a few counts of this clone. Written as DNA, the CDR3 is TGTGCCAGCAGTTACTCAGCGACGGATGGCTACACCTTC. Translating it yields CASSYSATDGYTF. The rearrangement uses TRBV6-5 and TRBJ1-2; unclear D gene. This CDR3 spans 13 amino acids. Trimming took 0 bases from V and 6 from J, leaving 8 bases between them. CDR1 and CDR2 (germline): MNHEY, SVGAGI.

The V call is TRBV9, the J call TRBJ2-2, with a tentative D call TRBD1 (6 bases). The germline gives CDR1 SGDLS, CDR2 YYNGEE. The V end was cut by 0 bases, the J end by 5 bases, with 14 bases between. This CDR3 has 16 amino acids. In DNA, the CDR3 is TGTGCCAGCAGCGTAGGGTCCGCCAGGGGTACCGGGGAGCTGTTTTTT. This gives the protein CASSVGSARGTGELFF.

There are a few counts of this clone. CDR3 sequence (DNA): TGCAGCGTTGAAGTTTTTATGGGACAGGGTGGCGGAGCTTTCTTT. Translating it yields CSVEVFMGQGGGAFF. This chain links TRBV29-1 with TRBJ1-1; 9 positions agree with TRBD1. There are 15 residues in the CDR3. Germline V gene data show CDR1 as SQVTM and CDR2 as ANQGSEA. The J segment lost 10 bases and the V segment lost 1 base, leaving 13 bases of the junction unmatched.

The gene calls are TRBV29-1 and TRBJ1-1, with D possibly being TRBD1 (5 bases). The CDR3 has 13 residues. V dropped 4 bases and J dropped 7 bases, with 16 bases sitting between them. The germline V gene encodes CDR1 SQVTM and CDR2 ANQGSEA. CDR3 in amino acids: CSVVRETVSEAFF. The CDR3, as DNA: TGCAGCGTTGTGCGGGAGACAGTCAGTGAAGCTTTCTTT. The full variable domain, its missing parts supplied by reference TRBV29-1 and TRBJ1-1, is SAVISQKPSRDICQRGTSLTIQCQVDSQVTMMFWYRQQPGQSLTLIATANQGSEATYESGFVIDKFPISRPNLTFSTLTVSNMSPEDSSIYLCSVVRETVSEAFFGQGTRLTVV.